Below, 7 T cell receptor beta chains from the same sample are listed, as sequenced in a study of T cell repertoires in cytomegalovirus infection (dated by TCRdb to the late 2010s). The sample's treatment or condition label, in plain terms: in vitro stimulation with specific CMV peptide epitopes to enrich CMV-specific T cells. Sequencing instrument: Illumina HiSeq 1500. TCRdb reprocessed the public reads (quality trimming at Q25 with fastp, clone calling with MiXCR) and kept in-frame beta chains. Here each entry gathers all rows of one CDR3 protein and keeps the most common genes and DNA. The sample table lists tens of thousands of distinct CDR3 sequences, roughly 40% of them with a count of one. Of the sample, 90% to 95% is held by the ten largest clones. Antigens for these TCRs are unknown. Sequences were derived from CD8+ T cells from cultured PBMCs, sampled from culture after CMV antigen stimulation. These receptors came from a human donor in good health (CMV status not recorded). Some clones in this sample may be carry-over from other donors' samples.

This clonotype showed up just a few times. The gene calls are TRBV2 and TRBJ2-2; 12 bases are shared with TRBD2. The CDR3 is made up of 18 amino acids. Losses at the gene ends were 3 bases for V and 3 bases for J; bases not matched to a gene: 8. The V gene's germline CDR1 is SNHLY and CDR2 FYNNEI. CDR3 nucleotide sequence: TGTGCCAGCAGTGATGGTCTAGCGGGAGGGCCCTACACCGGGGAGCTGTTTTTT. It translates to CASSDGLAGGPYTGELFF.

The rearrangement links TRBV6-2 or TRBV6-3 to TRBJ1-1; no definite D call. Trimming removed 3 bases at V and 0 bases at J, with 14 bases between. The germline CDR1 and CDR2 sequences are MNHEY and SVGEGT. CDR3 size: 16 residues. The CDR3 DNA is TGTGCCAGCAGTTATGGAGGTGTGGGGATGAACACTGAAGCTTTCTTT. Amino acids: CASSYGGVGMNTEAFF.

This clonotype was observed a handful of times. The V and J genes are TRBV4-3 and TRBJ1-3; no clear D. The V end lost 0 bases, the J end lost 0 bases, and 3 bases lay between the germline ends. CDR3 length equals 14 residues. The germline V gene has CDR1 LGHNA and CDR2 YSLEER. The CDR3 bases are TGCGCCAGCAGCCAAGAAACCTCTGGAAACACCATATATTTT. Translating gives CASSQETSGNTIYF.

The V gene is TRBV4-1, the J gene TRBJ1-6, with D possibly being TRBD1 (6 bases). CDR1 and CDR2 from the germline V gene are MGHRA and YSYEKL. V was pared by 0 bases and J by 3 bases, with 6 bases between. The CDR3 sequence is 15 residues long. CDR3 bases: TGCGCCAGCAGCCAAGACAGGGGCTATAATTCACCCCTCCACTTT. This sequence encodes CASSQDRGYNSPLHF.

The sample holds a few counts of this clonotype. In nucleotides, the CDR3 is TGTGCCAGCAGCTCGCCGGGACAGGGTGTGGCAGATACGCAGTATTTT. Its translation is CASSSPGQGVADTQYF. V usage is TRBV7-4 and J usage is TRBJ2-3, with 9 bases lining up with TRBD1. Germline V gene sequence: CDR1 SGHVT, CDR2 SQSDAQ. Trimming took 4 bases from V and 4 from J; bases not matched to a gene: 9. The CDR3 is 16 amino acids.

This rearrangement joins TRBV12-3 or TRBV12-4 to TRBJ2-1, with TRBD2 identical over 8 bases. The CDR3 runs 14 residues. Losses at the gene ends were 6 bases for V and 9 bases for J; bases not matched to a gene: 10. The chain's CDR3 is CASSRTSSGREQFF. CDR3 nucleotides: TGTGCCAGCAGCCGGACTAGCTCCGGACGTGAGCAGTTCTTC.

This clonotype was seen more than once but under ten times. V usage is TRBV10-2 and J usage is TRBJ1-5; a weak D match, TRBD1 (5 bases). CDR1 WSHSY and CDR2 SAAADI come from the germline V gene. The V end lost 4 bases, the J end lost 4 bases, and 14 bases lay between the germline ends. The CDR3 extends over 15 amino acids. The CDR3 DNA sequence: TGCGCCAGCAGTGTGGGGACCGTGGGAAATCAGCCCCAGCATTTT. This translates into CASSVGTVGNQPQHF.